Reported below is one T cell receptor (beta chain). This receptor's antigen is unknown. Base qualities were left out, and no much larger clone turns up one base away. In the ophthalmopathy patients, disease was moderately to severely active, with a Clinical Activity Score of 3 or more, a NOSPECS grade of 4 or more, and a duration of less than 3 months. The study excluded patients with uncontrolled infections, other autoimmune diseases, pregnancy or lactation. Clinical symptoms, serum thyroxine and TRAb, thyroid ultrasound, and orbital computed tomography formed the basis for the diagnoses. Ficoll-Paque density gradient centrifugation was used to isolate PBMCs from around 10 ml of fresh peripheral blood. Total RNA was extracted with Trizol reagent, and quality was checked on an Agilent 2100 Bioanalyzer. This sample was taken from a study of T cells in Graves' hyperthyroidism and ophthalmopathy (dated by TCRdb to about 2019). Turning to the overall study: Peripheral blood was sampled at the time of initial diagnosis, prior to any treatment. In addition, the study compared T-cell repertoires in thyroid tissue and in blood from a handful of Graves' hyperthyroidism patients. To identify TCR V-J signatures that set the groups apart, the researchers used a discovery cohort of more than 95 patients, made up of 43 with Graves' ophthalmopathy and about 60 with stable Graves' hyperthyroidism. For training and testing, the 80 to 100 patients in the discovery cohort were randomly divided in a 7:3 ratio. Whether ophthalmopathy could be predicted prospectively was tested in an independent validation cohort made up of 18 hyperthyroidism patients plus 17 patients who later progressed to ophthalmopathy. After blood sampling, hyperthyroidism patients were treated with methimazole at a starting dose of 30 mg daily, and ophthalmopathy patients were treated with high-dose intravenous methylprednisolone. TCR Vbeta CDR3 sequencing of roughly 140 peripheral blood samples (roughly 43 ophthalmopathy, roughly 72 hyperthyroidism and around 17 progressor patients) is reported in the paper.

Broader findings and caveats from the paper: Most expanded thyroid clonotypes (frequency above 0.001) were also found in blood, which suggests that blood repertoires may mirror thyroid immune responses. Sample size was not statistically predetermined, and investigators were not blinded to group allocation. In cross-validation, a model built on a 13 V-J signature told ophthalmopathy apart from stable hyperthyroidism with just under 90% sensitivity and roughly 81% specificity, and in testing the same model reached 80%/75%. In validation, the model predicted progression to ophthalmopathy with 55% to 71% sensitivity and approximately 78% specificity, a median of approximately 6.5 months before onset.

Spanning cysteine to phenylalanine, the CDR3 consists of 13 amino acids. The sequence is cut down to CDR3 DNA, 39 bases in frame from base 1. CDR1 and CDR2 are drawn from the germline V gene: KGHDR, SFDVKD. V and J are trimmed by 7 bases and 4 bases, and the gene matches miss 4 bases of the junction. The TCR beta CDR3 regions were amplified from RNA transcripts. The first round of RT-PCR for the TCR CDR3 was performed with the HTBI primer set and the Qiagen OneStep RT-PCR kit. Libraries were constructed in a second round of multiplex PCR, after which size selection and purification were performed. The libraries were sequenced on an Illumina HiSeq2000 using paired-end 100 bp reads. As for the original processing: SOAPnuke was used to process the raw data, with reads discarded if the reads contained adapters or uncalled bases, had a mean Phred below 15, or lacked an exact constant-primer or identifier match. High-quality paired reads were merged with COPE v1.2.5, and unique nucleotide sequences were defined as clonotypes. MiTCR v1.1 was used to align clonotypes to the IMGT TRBV, TRBD and TRBJ reference segments. The analysis included only V-J combinations with a frequency above 0.0001, which together covered about 99% of the repertoires. The TCS score was defined as the ratio of F50 (clonal expansion) to E x V (chaos), calculated using BLOSUM62-based TCRdist between CDR3 peptides within each V-J. Welch's t-statistics and random forest reduced some 510 V-J features to about 12, which were used in a naive Bayes classifier (R e1071). In-frame beta chains were kept once TCRdb had trimmed the public reads at Q25 with fastp and called clones with MiXCR. Identical CDR3 proteins give one entry, which carries the most common genes and DNA. Here the V and J calls rest on TCRdb's processing, not on the authors' analysis. Recorded for this sample are hundreds of thousands of distinct CDR3 sequences; more than 20% of them occurred a single time. Under 35% of the sample is taken by the ten largest.

This chain joins TRBV24-1 to TRBJ1-2, and 8 junctional nucleotides match TRBD1. The material sequenced was blood. The receptor's source is a man aged 25-45 years with Graves' ophthalmopathy. The DNA sequence is given as TGTGCCACCAGCTCCGGGACAGGCTATGGCTACACCTTC. Its protein product is CATSSGTGYGYTF.